A single TCR beta chain is shown here with its context. Its target is unknown. Samples: about 28 days before transplant, then days 30, 100 and 180 after. V lost 4 bases and J 8 bases, leaving 11 bases between the germline ends. The germline CDR1 and CDR2 sequences are SEHNR and FQNEAQ (reference sequence). The CDR3 sequence is 12 residues long. The table came from immunoSEQ multiplex PCR; TCRdb's copy has only in-frame clones and leaves some out. The sample consists of about 11,000 clones, approximately 46% of them appearing once. The data are from a study of T cell clonotyping in hematopoietic cell transplantation. Study results and caveats: Pathologically expanded recipient clonotypes increased progressively from day 30 to day 180 as diversity fell. Cells were unsorted, so CD4 and CD8 contributions were not separated.

The chain joins TRBV7-9 to TRBJ1-2; D is uncertain. The sequence derives from a male patient aged 50 to 59 who had an allogeneic stem cell transplant from an unrelated donor, so the T cells may come from the graft donor. Some clones in this sample may be carry-over from other donors' samples. The sequencing here drew on PBMCs, taken 30 days after allogeneic stem cell transplant. CDR3 amino acids: CASSSRTVGYTF. The CDR3 DNA is TGTGCCAGCAGCTCACGGACGGTCGGCTACACCTTC.